This passage covers 5 T cell receptor beta chains from one sample sequenced in a study of blood T cell repertoires in COVID-19. The data were produced by immunoSEQ multiplex PCR, yet TCRdb's version contains in-frame clones alone and is incomplete. This table holds hundreds of thousands of clones, about nine tenths found once. The sequenced sample consisted of PBMCs or T cells enriched from blood (not recorded which). The receptor set was obtained from a woman aged 25 to 39 with acute COVID-19.

This chain links TRBV19 with TRBJ2-3; no definite D call. V was pared by 5 bases and J by 1 base, with 10 bases between. The CDR3 totals 14 residues. Germline V gene data show CDR1 as LNHDA and CDR2 as SQIVND (reference sequence). CDR3: CASSPHRGTDTQYF. DNA for the CDR3: TGTGCCAGTAGTCCCCATCGGGGCACAGATACGCAGTATTTT.

The V and J genes are TRBV7-9 and TRBJ1-5; D gene unclear. Germline CDR1 is SEHNR and CDR2 is FQNEAQ (reference sequence). V dropped 1 base and J dropped 0 bases, with 7 bases sitting between them. This CDR3 spans 15 amino acids. CDR3 in amino acids: CASSLGTVSNQPQHF. Here the CDR3 DNA reads TGTGCCAGCAGCTTAGGTACAGTTAGCAATCAGCCCCAGCATTTT.

The chain uses TRBV4-1 and TRBJ2-1; D ambiguous. The CDR3 runs 14 residues. Trimming left V 4 bases short and J 2 bases short, with 9 bases between. Germline assignment: CDR1 MGHRA and CDR2 YSYEKL. CDR3 region: CASSPRMAYNEQFF. The CDR3 DNA is TGCGCCAGCAGCCCGCGTATGGCCTACAATGAGCAGTTCTTC.

The chain has TRBV13 and TRBJ1-1, with D hard to call. V was shortened by 8 bases and J by 0 bases, with 7 bases between the two germline ends. CDR1 is PRHDT, CDR2 FYEKMQ, per germline (reference sequence). The CDR3 loop spans 12 amino acids. CDR3 residues: CASGGLNTEAFF. As DNA, the CDR3 is TGTGCCAGCGGAGGGCTGAACACTGAAGCTTTCTTT.

J is TRBJ2-7 and V is TRBV24-1; the D gene is possibly TRBD1 (6 bases). CDR1 KGHDR and CDR2 SFDVKD come from the germline V gene. V lost 3 bases and J 7 bases, leaving 6 bases between the germline ends. This CDR3 comprises 11 residues. Here the CDR3 reads CATSDGTEQYF. The CDR3 DNA is TGTGCCACCAGTGATGGGACAGAGCAGTACTTC.